One and the same sample provided the 25 T cell receptor beta chains below, sequenced in a study of somatic mutations in cytotoxic T cells in rheumatoid arthritis. Generated by immunoSEQ multiplex PCR, the TCRdb table keeps only in-frame clones and is missing some. The table shows approximately 15,000 clones, with roughly 80% occurring only once. Source material: CD8+ T cells sorted from blood. The source is an adult with rheumatoid arthritis.

This rearrangement joins TRBV6-1 to TRBJ1-5; D is undetermined. This CDR3 region has 11 residues. V lost 6 bases, J lost 4 bases, and 4 bases lay in between. Germline CDR1 and CDR2: MNHNS and SASEGT. The CDR3 region has the DNA TGTGCCAGCAGCCTTAATCAGCCCCAGCATTTT. Protein sequence: CASSLNQPQHF.

The V and J genes are TRBV7-9 and TRBJ2-2; D gene unclear. The CDR3 consists of 15 residues. Looked up from germline, CDR1 is SEHNR and CDR2 is FQNEAQ (reference sequence). The V gene lost 2 bases and the J gene lost 7 bases, with 14 bases spanning the gap. The CDR3 reads CASSLYDTWGGELFF. In nucleotides, the CDR3 is TGTGCCAGCAGCTTATATGACACGTGGGGCGGGGAGCTGTTTTTT.

This clone has only a few counts. J is TRBJ2-2 and V is TRBV4-1, with 7 positions matching TRBD2. The CDR3 loop spans 13 amino acids. After removal of 4 bases from V and 6 bases from J, the junction contained 2 bases not matched to a gene. From germline, CDR1 is MGHRA and CDR2 YSYEKL. CDR3 sequence reads: CASSPGGAGELFF. In DNA form, the CDR3 reads TGCGCCAGCAGCCCGGGGGGAGCCGGGGAGCTGTTTTTT.

The chain joins TRBV7-2 to TRBJ1-1; D unclear. V lost 3 bases, J lost 4 bases, and 3 bases lay in between. Per the germline V gene, CDR1 is SGHTA and CDR2 is FQGNSA. The CDR3 is 11 amino acids. This chain's CDR3 is CASSLGTEAFF. CDR3 nucleotide sequence: TGTGCCAGCAGCTTGGGCACTGAAGCTTTCTTT.

This clone was seen a few times. The CDR3 loop is CASSVRGGVEAFF. The CDR3 region has the DNA TGTGCCAGTAGTGTCCGGGGCGGGGTAGAAGCTTTCTTT. V and J are TRBV19 and TRBJ1-1; a weak D match, TRBD1 (5 bases). Trimming took off 5 bases at V and 8 bases at J, with 15 bases between the two ends. Germline CDR1 reads LNHDA; CDR2 reads SQIVND (reference sequence). This CDR3 is 13 amino acids long. Full variable domain (remainder filled in from reference TRBV19 and TRBJ1-1): DGGITQSPKYLFRKEGQNVTLSCEQNLNHDAMYWYRQDPGQGLRLIYYSQIVNDFQKGDIAEGYSVSREKKESFPLTVTSAQKNPTAFYLCASSVRGGVEAFFGQGTRLTVV.

The table lists this clone with a count of one. V gene TRBV10-3 combines with J gene TRBJ1-1; D remains unclear. CDR1 ENHRY and CDR2 SYGVKD come from the germline V gene. This CDR3 spans 14 amino acids. The V gene lost 2 bases and the J gene lost 4 bases, with 11 bases spanning the gap. The CDR3 DNA follows: TGTGCCATCAGTGAGAGTACGGTGAGCACTGAAGCTTTCTTT. Translated, it gives CAISESTVSTEAFF.

This CDR3 is CASSLGEKLFF. For the CDR3, the DNA is TGTGCCAGCAGTTTAGGGGAAAAACTGTTTTTT. The genes are TRBV27 and TRBJ1-4; D remains ambiguous. The CDR3 sequence is 11 residues long. V lost 2 bases, J lost 8 bases, and 3 bases lay in between. Germline loops: CDR1 MNHEY, CDR2 SMNVEV (reference sequence). The variable domain in full, completed from reference TRBV27 and TRBJ1-4, reads EAQVTQNPRYLITVTGKKLTVTCSQNMNHEYMSWYRQDPGLGLRQIYYSMNVEVTDKGDVPEGYKVSRKEKRNFPLILESPSPNQTSLYFCASSLGEKLFFGSGTQLSVL.

V and J are TRBV5-8 and TRBJ2-1; 10 bases map to TRBD2. The CDR3 runs 15 residues. J gave up 8 bases and V 7 bases, and 12 bases lay outside the gene matches. Looked up from germline, CDR1 is SGHTS and CDR2 is YDEGEE. This chain's CDR3 is CASCLGTSARDEQFF. In nucleotides, the CDR3 is TGTGCCAGCTGTCTCGGGACTAGCGCAAGGGATGAGCAGTTCTTC.

V usage is TRBV19 and J usage is TRBJ1-1, with 7 bases identical to TRBD1. Germline V gene sequence: CDR1 LNHDA, CDR2 SQIVND (reference sequence). CDR3 length: 12 amino acids. V gave up 8 bases and J gave up 4 bases; unmatched junction bases: 4. In nucleotides, the CDR3 is TGTGCCAGTGGACAGGCGGGCACTGAAGCTTTCTTT. Encoded protein: CASGQAGTEAFF.

J is TRBJ1-5 and V is TRBV15; maybe TRBD1 (5 bases). This CDR3 spans 15 amino acids. With 3 bases removed from V and 5 bases from J, the gap between germline ends came to 14 bases. Germline V gene lookup returns CDR1 LNHNV and CDR2 YYDKDF (reference sequence). CDR3 bases: TGTGCCACCAGCAGTGGTAGGACAACCTATCAGCCCCAGCATTTT. Protein product: CATSSGRTTYQPQHF. Together with reference TRBV15 and TRBJ1-5, the CDR3 gives the full variable domain: DAMVIQNPRYQVTQFGKPVTLSCSQTLNHNVMYWYQQKSSQAPKLLFHYYDKDFNNEADTPDNFQSRRPNTSFCFLDIRSPGLGDTAMYLCATSSGRTTYQPQHFGDGTRLSIL.

The chain has TRBV5-1 and TRBJ2-7, with 7 nucleotides matching TRBD2. V lost 4 bases to trimming and J lost 3 bases; unmatched junction nucleotides: 10. Per the germline V gene, CDR1 is SGHRS and CDR2 is YFSETQ. This CDR3 has 15 residues. CDR3 residues: CASSTRDGGFYEQYF. The DNA for the CDR3 is TGCGCCAGCAGCACGAGGGACGGGGGGTTCTACGAGCAGTACTTC.

There are a few counts of this clone. V gene TRBV2 combines with J gene TRBJ2-7; D gene uncertain. CDR1 and CDR2 from the germline V gene are SNHLY and FYNNEI. V gave up 1 base and J gave up 6 bases, with 13 bases separating them. The CDR3 totals 14 residues. The CDR3 nucleotides read TGTGCCAGCAGTGAAGGGCAGTCCCTTGGCGAGCAGTACTTC. This codes for CASSEGQSLGEQYF.

The V and J genes are TRBV5-1 and TRBJ2-2; 14 nucleotides align to TRBD2. J gave up 4 bases and V 0 bases, and 2 bases lay outside the gene matches. Germline CDR1 and CDR2: SGHRS and YFSETQ. This CDR3 region has 17 residues. Here the CDR3 reads CASSLETSGGGTGELFF. In DNA form, the CDR3 reads TGCGCCAGCAGCTTGGAGACTAGCGGGGGGGGCACCGGGGAGCTGTTTTTT.

This chain links TRBV10-3 with TRBJ2-1, with D maybe TRBD1 (5 bases). Germline values: CDR1 ENHRY, CDR2 SYGVKD. The CDR3 has 17 amino acids. Deletions cut 2 bases from V and 6 bases from J, with 20 bases between. CDR3 protein: CAISEPSPQARGNEQFF. CDR3 bases: TGTGCCATCAGTGAGCCTTCCCCCCAGGCTAGGGGCAATGAGCAGTTCTTC.

The chain uses TRBV30 and TRBJ2-7, with 9 bases that match TRBD2. V shed 1 base, J shed 6 bases, and the junction held 7 bases outside the gene matches. The CDR3 loop spans 14 amino acids. Germline CDR1 and CDR2: GTSNPN and SVGIG (reference sequence). DNA for the CDR3: TGTGCCTGGAGTGGGGAGCGGGGGGTACCCGAGCAGTACTTC. Protein sequence: CAWSGERGVPEQYF. The full variable domain, its missing parts supplied by reference TRBV30 and TRBJ2-7, is SQTIHQWPATLVQPVGSPLSLECTVEGTSNPNLYWYRQAAGRGLQLLFYSVGIGQISSEVPQNLSASRPQDRQFILSSKKLLLSDSGFYLCAWSGERGVPEQYFGPGTRLTVT.

The chain recombines TRBV7-6 with TRBJ2-5; TRBD1 matches 8 bases. This CDR3 has 15 residues. Germline lookup yields CDR1 SGHVS and CDR2 FNYEAQ. Trimming at V came to 1 base and at J to 5 bases, leaving 6 bases not matched to a gene. The CDR3 coding sequence is TGTGCCAGCAGCTTAGTCGCAGGGGGCGAGGAGACCCAGTACTTC. This gives the protein CASSLVAGGEETQYF.

This clone showed up just once. The rearrangement links TRBV7-2 to TRBJ1-5; 7 bases match TRBD1. V shed 4 bases and J 4 bases; nucleotides not matched to a gene: 7. Germline CDR1 is SGHTA and CDR2 is FQGNSA. The CDR3 loop spans 15 amino acids. The CDR3 loop is CASSSDREVNQPQHF. CDR3 sequence (DNA): TGTGCCAGCAGCTCCGACAGGGAAGTAAATCAGCCCCAGCATTTT.

This clone was seen only a few times. The chain uses TRBV5-1 and TRBJ1-2; weak D call: TRBD1 (6 bases). The germline CDR1 and CDR2 sequences are SGHRS and YFSETQ. V was shortened by 0 bases and J by 4 bases, with 7 bases between the two germline ends. The CDR3 is made up of 13 amino acids. The CDR3 protein is CASSLGGGYGYTF. DNA for the CDR3: TGCGCCAGCAGCTTGGGAGGGGGCTATGGCTACACCTTC.

The gene calls are TRBV7-9 and TRBJ2-1; D possibly corresponds to TRBD1 (5 bases). The germline CDR1 and CDR2 sequences are SEHNR and FQNEAQ (reference sequence). V lost 5 bases and J lost 4, with 21 bases in between. CDR3 length: 17 amino acids. CDR3 coding DNA: TGTGCCAGCAGCCCGTGGGGCGGATTTTACTCTTACAATGAGCAGTTCTTC. Its protein is CASSPWGGFYSYNEQFF.

The chain recombines TRBV19 with TRBJ2-7; TRBD1 matches at 7 bases. The CDR3 totals 13 residues. Trimming at V came to 5 bases and at J to 2 bases, leaving 3 bases not matched to a gene. Germline assignment: CDR1 LNHDA and CDR2 SQIVND (reference sequence). This chain's CDR3 is CASSVGTAYEQYF. The CDR3 coding sequence is TGTGCCAGTAGTGTCGGGACAGCCTACGAGCAGTACTTC. Supplemented by reference TRBV19 and TRBJ2-7, the full variable domain reads DGGITQSPKYLFRKEGQNVTLSCEQNLNHDAMYWYRQDPGQGLRLIYYSQIVNDFQKGDIAEGYSVSREKKESFPLTVTSAQKNPTAFYLCASSVGTAYEQYFGPGTRLTVT.

This chain connects TRBV6-5 to TRBJ2-7; 9 nucleotides match TRBD1. The length of the CDR3 is 14 residues. Germline CDR1 MNHEY, CDR2 SVGAGI. V was clipped by 6 bases and J by 0 bases; unmatched bases: 3. This chain's CDR3 is CASRGTGSSYEQYF. In nucleotides, the CDR3 is TGTGCCAGCAGGGGGACAGGGAGCTCCTACGAGCAGTACTTC.

This clone turned up a few times. J is TRBJ2-7 and V is TRBV10-3, with D maybe TRBD2 (6 bases). V dropped 10 bases and J dropped 3 bases, with 16 bases sitting between them. Germline CDR1 is ENHRY and CDR2 is SYGVKD. The CDR3 totals 13 residues. As DNA, the CDR3 is TGTGCCACCGGGCAGGGACTGCTCTACGAGCAGTACTTC. Its translation: CATGQGLLYEQYF.

The chain couples TRBV5-1 to TRBJ2-7; 10 nucleotides match TRBD2. Looked up from germline, CDR1 is SGHRS and CDR2 is YFSETQ. The CDR3 runs 14 residues. Trimming removed 1 base from V and 2 bases from J; junction bases left unmatched: 0. CDR3 bases: TGCGCCAGCAGCTTGACTAGCGGGGCCTACGAGCAGTACTTC. Protein product: CASSLTSGAYEQYF.

This clone was recorded only once. V is TRBV13 and J is TRBJ2-3; D is perhaps TRBD1 (6 bases). V was cut by 4 bases and J by 4 bases, with 18 bases left in between. Germline V gene lookup returns CDR1 PRHDT and CDR2 FYEKMQ (reference sequence). The CDR3 extends over 16 amino acids. The CDR3: CASSSSDGDTPDTQYF. The CDR3 DNA sequence: TGTGCCAGCAGCTCATCTGATGGGGACACCCCAGATACGCAGTATTTT.

The chain joins TRBV29-1 to TRBJ1-2; possibly TRBD1 for D (6 bases). With 6 bases removed from V and 6 bases from J, the gap between germline ends came to 17 bases. Germline V gene lookup returns CDR1 SQVTM and CDR2 ANQGSEA. This CDR3 spans 13 amino acids. CDR3 nucleotide sequence: TGCAGCGTGGCGGGGGCCTTTGAGAATGGCTACACCTTC. It is translated as CSVAGAFENGYTF. The whole variable domain, filled in from reference TRBV29-1 and TRBJ1-2, reads SAVISQKPSRDICQRGTSLTIQCQVDSQVTMMFWYRQQPGQSLTLIATANQGSEATYESGFVIDKFPISRPNLTFSTLTVSNMSPEDSSIYLCSVAGAFENGYTFGSGTRLTVV.